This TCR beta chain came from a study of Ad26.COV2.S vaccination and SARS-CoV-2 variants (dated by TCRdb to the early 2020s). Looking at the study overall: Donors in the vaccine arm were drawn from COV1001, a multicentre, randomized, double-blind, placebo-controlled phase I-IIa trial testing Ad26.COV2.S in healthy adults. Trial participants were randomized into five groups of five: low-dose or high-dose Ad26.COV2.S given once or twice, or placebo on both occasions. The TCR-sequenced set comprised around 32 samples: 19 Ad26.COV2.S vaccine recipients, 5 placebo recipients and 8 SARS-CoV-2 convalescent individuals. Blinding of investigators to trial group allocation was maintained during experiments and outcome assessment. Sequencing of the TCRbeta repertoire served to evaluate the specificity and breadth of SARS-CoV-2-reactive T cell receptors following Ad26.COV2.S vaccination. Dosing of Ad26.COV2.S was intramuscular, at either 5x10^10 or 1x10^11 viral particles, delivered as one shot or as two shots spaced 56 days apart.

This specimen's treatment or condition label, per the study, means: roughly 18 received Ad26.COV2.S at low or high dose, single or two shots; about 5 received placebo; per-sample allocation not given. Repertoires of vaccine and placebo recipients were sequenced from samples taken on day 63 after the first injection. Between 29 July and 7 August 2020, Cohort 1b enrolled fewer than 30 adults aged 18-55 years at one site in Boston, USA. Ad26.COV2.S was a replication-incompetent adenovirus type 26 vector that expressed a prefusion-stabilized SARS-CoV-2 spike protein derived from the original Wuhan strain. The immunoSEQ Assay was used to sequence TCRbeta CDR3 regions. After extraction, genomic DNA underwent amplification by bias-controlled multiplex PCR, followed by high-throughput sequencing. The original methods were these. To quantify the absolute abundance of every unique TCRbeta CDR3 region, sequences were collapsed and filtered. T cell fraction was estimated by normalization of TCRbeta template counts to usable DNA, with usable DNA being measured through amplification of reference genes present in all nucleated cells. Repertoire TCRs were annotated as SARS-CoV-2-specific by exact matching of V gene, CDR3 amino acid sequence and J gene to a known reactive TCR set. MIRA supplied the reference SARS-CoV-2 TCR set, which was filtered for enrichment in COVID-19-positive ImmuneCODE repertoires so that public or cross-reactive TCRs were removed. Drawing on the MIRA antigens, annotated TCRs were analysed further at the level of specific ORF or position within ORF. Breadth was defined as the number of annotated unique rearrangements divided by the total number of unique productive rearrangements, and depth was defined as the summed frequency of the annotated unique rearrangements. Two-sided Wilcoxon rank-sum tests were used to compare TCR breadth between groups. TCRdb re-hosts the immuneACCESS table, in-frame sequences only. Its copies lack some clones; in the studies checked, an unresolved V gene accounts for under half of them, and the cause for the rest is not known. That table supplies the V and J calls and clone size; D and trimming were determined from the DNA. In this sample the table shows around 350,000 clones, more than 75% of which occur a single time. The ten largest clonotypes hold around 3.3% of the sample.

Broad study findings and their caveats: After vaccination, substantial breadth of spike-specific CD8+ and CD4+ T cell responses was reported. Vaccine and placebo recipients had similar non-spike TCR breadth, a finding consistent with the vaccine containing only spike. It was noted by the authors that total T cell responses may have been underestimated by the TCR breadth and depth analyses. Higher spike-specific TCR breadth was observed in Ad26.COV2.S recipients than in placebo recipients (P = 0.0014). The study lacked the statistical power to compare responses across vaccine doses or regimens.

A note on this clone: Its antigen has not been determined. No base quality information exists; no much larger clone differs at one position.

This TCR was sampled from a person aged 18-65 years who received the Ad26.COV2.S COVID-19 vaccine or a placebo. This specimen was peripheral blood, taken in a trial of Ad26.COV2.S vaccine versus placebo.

DNA sequence: TGTGCCAGCAGCGTAGACCAGGAGGGGAACTATGGCTACACCTTC. Its translation is CASSVDQEGNYGYTF. The rearranged chain carries TRBV9 and TRBJ1-2; the D gene is possibly TRBD1, with 5 bases matching. From the germline V gene, CDR1 is SGDLS and CDR2 is YYNGEE. The CDR3, from cysteine to phenylalanine, totals 15 residues. The sequence is cut down to CDR3 DNA, 45 bases in frame from base 1. A distance of 11 bases separates the germline ends of V and J, which lose 0 bases and 2 bases respectively.